This T cell receptor (beta chain) was obtained from a study of CD8 T cells in ankylosing spondylitis. TCRdb independently ran MiXCR on the 5' RACE reads; one entry per CDR3 protein. The sample yields around 210,000 distinct CDR3 sequences, 8% to 10% seen once. Per germline, CDR1 MNHNS and CDR2 SASEGT. With 7 bases clipped from V and 5 bases from J, the junction kept 7 bases outside the gene matches. This CDR3 has 14 residues. This clonotype was seen at least ten times. The clonotype comes from a female donor with ankylosing spondylitis or in good health (not recorded which). The V call is TRBV6-1, the J call TRBJ2-2; 7 bases are a match to TRBD1. The sequencing input was blood, either unsorted or a sorted T cell fraction (not recorded which). The CDR3 coding sequence is TGTGCCAGCAAGGGGGCAGAAATAACCGGGGAGCTGTTTTTT. Protein sequence: CASKGAEITGELFF.